A selection of T cell receptor beta chains follows, all from one sample in a study of CD8 T cells in ankylosing spondylitis. MiXCR, run by TCRdb on the 5' RACE reads, gives a single entry per CDR3 protein. The data show roughly 670,000 distinct CDR3 sequences, roughly 19% seen once. The sample comprised blood, either unsorted or a sorted T cell fraction (not recorded which). The receptors here all came from a male donor with ankylosing spondylitis. Each CDR3 is given with its conserved first and last residue. The D gene is left open where the match is weak. Size values are once, few and many counts, or a class for expanded clones, and some rows have none.

v_gene	len	abundance	j_gene	d_gene	CDR3aa	CDR3nt
TRBV5-1	16	few	TRBJ1-6	NA	CASSLVGIGGNSPLHF	TGCGCCAGCAGCTTGGTGGGGATAGGGGGGAATTCACCCCTCCACTTT
TRBV12-3/TRBV12-4	15	many	TRBJ1-4	NA	CASSPRRREGEKLFF	TGTGCCAGCAGTCCCAGGAGGAGGGAGGGTGAAAAACTGTTTTTT
TRBV11-1	14	NA	TRBJ2-4	TRBD2	CASSLTSGLNIQYF	TGTGCCAGCAGCTTAACTAGCGGGCTAAACATTCAGTACTTC
TRBV4-1	14	many	TRBJ2-3	NA	CASTPAGFTDTQYF	TGCGCCAGCACCCCAGCGGGTTTCACAGATACGCAGTATTTT
TRBV27	14	few	TRBJ2-5	NA	CASSSRGALETQYF	TGTGCCAGCAGTTCAAGGGGTGCTCTAGAGACCCAGTACTTC
TRBV10-2	14	few	TRBJ1-1	TRBD1	CASSGGDRVRSTFF	TGCGCCAGCAGTGGGGGGGACAGGGTAAGGTCGACTTTCTTT
TRBV5-1	16	many	TRBJ2-1	TRBD2	CASSLMTSGRANEQFF	TGCGCCAGCAGCTTGATGACTAGCGGGAGGGCTAATGAGCAGTTCTTC
TRBV28	14	NA	TRBJ2-1	TRBD2	CASSSGGSDNEQFF	TGTGCCAGCAGTTCGGGGGGATCGGACAATGAGCAGTTCTTC
TRBV12-3/TRBV12-4	15	few	TRBJ1-4	NA	CASSPFTEANEKLFF	TGTGCCAGCAGTCCTTTTACAGAAGCTAATGAAAAACTGTTTTTT
TRBV7-2	14	few	TRBJ1-1	NA	CASSYSGGHTEAFF	TGTGCCAGCAGCTACTCCGGGGGCCACACTGAAGCTTTCTTT
TRBV15	14	few	TRBJ2-1	NA	CATSSSNGGGEQFF	TGTGCCACCAGCAGCTCTAACGGGGGCGGCGAGCAGTTCTTC
TRBV28	13	NA	TRBJ2-3	NA	CASRAALTDTQYF	TGTGCCAGCAGAGCGGCCCTCACAGATACGCAGTATTTT